Listed below are T cell receptor beta chains from one sample, sequenced in a study of identical twins. TCRdb re-analysed the 5' RACE reads in MiXCR, keeping a single row per CDR3 protein. There are about 240,000 distinct CDR3 sequences in the sample; roughly 13% occur only once, and roughly 4% lies in the top ten. These sequences were also reported in another study, on yellow fever vaccine responses in identical twins.

Sequenced material: memory (CD45RO+) T cells sorted from blood. The receptors derive from a woman under 30 in good health. Each CDR3 is given with its conserved first and last residue. A D gene is named only where the DNA matches it firmly. Rows give clone size only sometimes, using once, few, many, or a class for an expanded clone.

J gene | D gene | clone size | V gene | CDR3 protein | CDR3 DNA
TRBJ1-4 | . | few | TRBV13 | CASRPHQNNEKLFF | TGTGCCAGCAGACCACACCAGAATAATGAAAAACTGTTTTTT
TRBJ2-6 | . | many | TRBV10-3 | CAISEWGSFSGANVLTF | TGTGCCATCAGTGAGTGGGGCAGTTTCTCTGGGGCCAACGTCCTGACTTTC
TRBJ2-3 | TRBD1 | . | TRBV6-5 | CASSYWTGGGLNTQYF | TGTGCCAGCAGTTACTGGACAGGGGGGGGTTTGAATACGCAGTATTTT
TRBJ2-5 | . | . | TRBV29-1 | CSVEDRFRGNQETQYF | TGCAGCGTTGAAGATCGTTTTCGGGGGAACCAAGAGACCCAGTACTTC
TRBJ2-1 | . | . | TRBV28 | CASSRWGSLGQQFF | TGTGCCAGCAGCCGATGGGGGTCCCTCGGCCAGCAGTTCTTC
TRBJ2-5 | TRBD2 | . | TRBV7-2 | CASSPEMYGRARETQYF | TGTGCCAGCAGCCCCGAGATGTACGGGAGGGCCCGAGAGACCCAGTACTTC
TRBJ2-3 | TRBD2 | many | TRBV11-2 | CASSLGGVVEYF | TGTGCCAGCAGCTTGGGGGGGGTGGTGGAGTATTTT
TRBJ2-2 | . | . | TRBV5-1 | CASSAELNTGQLFF | TGCGCCAGCAGTGCCGAGCTGAACACCGGGCAGCTGTTTTTT
TRBJ1-1 | TRBD1 | . | TRBV19 | CASSTRTGSGDTEAFF | TGTGCCAGTAGTACAAGGACAGGGTCTGGGGACACTGAAGCTTTCTTT
TRBJ2-3 | TRBD2 | few | TRBV4-3 | CASSQDPSGTANTQYF | TGCGCCAGCAGCCAAGATCCCAGCGGGACGGCCAATACGCAGTATTTT
TRBJ2-3 | . | . | TRBV7-8 | CASSLELVTQYF | TGTGCCAGCAGCTTAGAGCTCGTTACGCAGTATTTT
TRBJ2-1 | TRBD2 | . | TRBV6-1 | CASSGLPSGAYNEQFF | TGTGCCAGCAGTGGTCTTCCTAGCGGGGCCTACAATGAGCAGTTCTTC
TRBJ1-1 | TRBD1 | few | TRBV7-2 | CASSLGGQQNTEAFF | TGTGCCAGCAGCTTAGGGGGACAGCAGAACACTGAAGCTTTCTTT
TRBJ2-5 | TRBD2 | . | TRBV29-1 | CSVDGLADQETQYF | TGCAGCGTTGACGGTCTAGCGGACCAAGAGACCCAGTACTTC